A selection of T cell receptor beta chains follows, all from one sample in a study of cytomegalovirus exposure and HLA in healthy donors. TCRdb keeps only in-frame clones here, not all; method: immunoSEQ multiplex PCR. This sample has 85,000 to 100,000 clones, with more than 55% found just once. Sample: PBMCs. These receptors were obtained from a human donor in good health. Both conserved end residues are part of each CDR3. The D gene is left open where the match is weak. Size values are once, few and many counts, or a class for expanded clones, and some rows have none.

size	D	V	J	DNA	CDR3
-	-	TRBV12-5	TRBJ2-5	TGTGCTAGTGGTTCAGGGTCCAGCCAAGAGACCCAGTACTTC	CASGSGSSQETQYF
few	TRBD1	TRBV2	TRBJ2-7	TGTGCCAGCGGGTGGGCAGGGGGCAGGGACGAGCAGTACTTC	CASGWAGGRDEQYF
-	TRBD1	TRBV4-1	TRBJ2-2	TGCGCCAGCAGCCGCTGGACAGGGGTTCAAACCGGGGAGCTGTTTTTT	CASSRWTGVQTGELFF
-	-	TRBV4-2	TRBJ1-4	TGTGCCAGCAGCCAAGAAGGGGGACGTCGGGCTAATGAAAAACTGTTTTTT	CASSQEGGRRANEKLFF
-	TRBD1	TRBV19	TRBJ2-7	TGTGCCAGTAGTAAAGACAGGGAATACGAGCAGTACTTC	CASSKDREYEQYF
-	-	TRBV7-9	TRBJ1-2	TGTGCCAGCAGCCGGACAGAGGGTTATGGCTACACCTTC	CASSRTEGYGYTF
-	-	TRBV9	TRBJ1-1	TGTGCCAGCAGCGTAGCGGGGAGGCCTGAAGCTTTCTTT	CASSVAGRPEAFF
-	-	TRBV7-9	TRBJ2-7	TGTGCCAGCAGCTTCCGAGAAGCCTACGAGCAGTACTTC	CASSFREAYEQYF
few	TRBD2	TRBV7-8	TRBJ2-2	TGTGCCAGCAGCTTAACGGGGGGGCAAATCGGGGAGCTGTTTTTT	CASSLTGGQIGELFF
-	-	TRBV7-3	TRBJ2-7	TGTGCCAGCAGCTTATCAGGCGGGGGCGGTTACGAGCAGTACTTC	CASSLSGGGGYEQYF
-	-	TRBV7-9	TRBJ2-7	TGTGCCAGCAGCTTAGCGCAGGGCACTTACTCCTACGAGCAGTACTTC	CASSLAQGTYSYEQYF
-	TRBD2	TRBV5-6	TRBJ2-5	TGTGCCAGCAGCTTCCAGCCCGGGCGGGAGGAGACCCAGTACTTC	CASSFQPGREETQYF
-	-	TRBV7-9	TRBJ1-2	TGTGCCAGCAGCTTAAGTCAGGGAGGTATTGACTACACCTTC	CASSLSQGGIDYTF
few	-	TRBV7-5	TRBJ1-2	TGTGCCAGAAGCTTAGAGAGACAGGAATATGGCTACACCTTC	CARSLERQEYGYTF
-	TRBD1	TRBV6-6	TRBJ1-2	TGTGCCAGCAAATCCCGGGACAGTACCTATGGCTACACCTTC	CASKSRDSTYGYTF
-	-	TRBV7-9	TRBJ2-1	TGTGCCAGCAGCCCCCCCAGGGCACACTACAATGAGCAGTTCTTC	CASSPPRAHYNEQFF
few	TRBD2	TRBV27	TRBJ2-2	TGTGCCAGCAGTTTTTCACTAGCGGGTAATACCGGGGAGCTGTTTTTT	CASSFSLAGNTGELFF
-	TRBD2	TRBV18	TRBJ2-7	TGTGCCAGCTCACCAGGCGGGGGGGCCTACGAGCAGTACTTC	CASSPGGGAYEQYF
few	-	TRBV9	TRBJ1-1	TGTGCCAGCAGCTTTACCACAGAGAACACTGAAGCTTTCTTT	CASSFTTENTEAFF
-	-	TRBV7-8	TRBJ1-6	TGTGCCAGCAGCTTTGGGCGGCAGGGCACTAATTCACCCCTCCACTTT	CASSFGRQGTNSPLHF
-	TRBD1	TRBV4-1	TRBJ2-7	TGCGCCAGCACCCAACCGGGACAGGGGGTGAAAGAGCAGTACTTC	CASTQPGQGVKEQYF
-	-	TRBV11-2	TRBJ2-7	TGTGCCAGCAGCTTATCGGGGGACTCCTACGAGCAGTACTTC	CASSLSGDSYEQYF
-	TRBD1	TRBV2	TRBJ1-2	TGTGCCAGCAGTGCGGGGCTTCCCGGGACAGGGTATGGCTACACCTTC	CASSAGLPGTGYGYTF
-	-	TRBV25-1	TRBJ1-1	TGTGCCAGCAGGGACACCTTCAAACCGGGAGCTTTCTTT	CASRDTFKPGAFF
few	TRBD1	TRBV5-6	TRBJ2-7	TGTGCCAGCAGCTCCGTTACAGGACAGGGATCCTACGAGCAGTACTTC	CASSSVTGQGSYEQYF
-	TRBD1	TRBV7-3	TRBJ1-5	TGTGCCAGCAGCCAGTGGGACAGGGAGGGGCCCCAGCATTTT	CASSQWDREGPQHF
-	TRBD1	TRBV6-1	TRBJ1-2	TGTGCCAGCAGTGATCGGACAGGGGTGAACTATGGCTACACCTTC	CASSDRTGVNYGYTF
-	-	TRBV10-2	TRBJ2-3	TGCGCCAGCAGTGAGTATTTCGGAGCAGATACGCAGTATTTT	CASSEYFGADTQYF
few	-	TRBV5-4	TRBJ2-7	TGTGCCAGCAGCCAAGAAGGGGCCACGAGCTACGAGCAGTACTTC	CASSQEGATSYEQYF
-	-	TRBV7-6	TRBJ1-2	TGTGCCAGCAGCCCCGACAGGCCCCAATTCTTGAACTATGGCTACACCTTC	CASSPDRPQFLNYGYTF
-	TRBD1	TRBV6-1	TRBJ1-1	TGTGCCAGCAGTGAAAGGGGGCGCGATGGAACTGAAGCTTTCTTT	CASSERGRDGTEAFF
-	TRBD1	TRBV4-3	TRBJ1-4	TGCGCCAGCAGCAAAGGCAGGGGGCAAGGTGAAAAACTGTTTTTT	CASSKGRGQGEKLFF
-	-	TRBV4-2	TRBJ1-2	TGTGCCAGCAGCCAACCCCCTTCTGACAGGCTGGAAGGCTACACCTTC	CASSQPPSDRLEGYTF
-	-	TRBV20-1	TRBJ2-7	TGCAGTGCTAGAGGGGTCGGGGAGCAGTACTTC	CSARGVGEQYF
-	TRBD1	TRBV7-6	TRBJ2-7	TGTGCCAGCAGCGACGCCCCGGGACAGGGTTACGAGCAGTACTTC	CASSDAPGQGYEQYF
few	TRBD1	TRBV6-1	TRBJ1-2	TGTGCCAGCAGTGGAGACAGGGGAAACTATGGCTACACCTTC	CASSGDRGNYGYTF
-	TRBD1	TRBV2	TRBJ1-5	TGTGCCAGCAGTGAGATCCGACAGGGCACCCAGCATTTT	CASSEIRQGTQHF
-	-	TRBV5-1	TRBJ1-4	TGCGCCAGCAGCTTGAACGGGGAGGGGACTAATGAAAAACTGTTTTTT	CASSLNGEGTNEKLFF
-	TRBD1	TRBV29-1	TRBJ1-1	TGCAGCGTTGCCCGGGACAGCACGAACACTGAAGCTTTCTTT	CSVARDSTNTEAFF
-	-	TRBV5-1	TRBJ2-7	TGCGCCAGCAGCACGCAGGGGTACGAGCAGTACTTC	CASSTQGYEQYF
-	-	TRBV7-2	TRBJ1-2	TGTGCCAGCAGCTTATTTTCAGGCGAGCCCAACTATGGCTACACCTTC	CASSLFSGEPNYGYTF
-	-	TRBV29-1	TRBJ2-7	TGCAGCGTTACCCAGGGACTCGACGAGCAGTACTTC	CSVTQGLDEQYF
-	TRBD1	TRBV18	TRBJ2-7	TGTGCCAGCTCACCACTCGGACAGGGTATCCACGAGCAGTACTTC	CASSPLGQGIHEQYF